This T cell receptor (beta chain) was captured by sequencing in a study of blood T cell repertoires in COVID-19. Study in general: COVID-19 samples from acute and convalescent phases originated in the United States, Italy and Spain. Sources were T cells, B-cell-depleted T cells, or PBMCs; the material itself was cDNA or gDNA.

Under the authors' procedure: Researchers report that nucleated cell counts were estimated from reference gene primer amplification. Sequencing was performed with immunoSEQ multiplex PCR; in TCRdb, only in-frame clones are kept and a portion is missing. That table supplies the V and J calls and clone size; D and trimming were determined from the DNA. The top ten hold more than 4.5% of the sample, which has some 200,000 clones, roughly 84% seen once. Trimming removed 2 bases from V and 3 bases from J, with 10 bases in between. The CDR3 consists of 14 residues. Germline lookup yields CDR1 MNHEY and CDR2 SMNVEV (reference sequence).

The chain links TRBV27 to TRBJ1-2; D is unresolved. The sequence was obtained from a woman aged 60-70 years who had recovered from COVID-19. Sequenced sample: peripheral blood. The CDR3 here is CASSLDRSHYGYTF. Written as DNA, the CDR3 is TGTGCCAGCAGTTTAGACCGGAGTCACTATGGCTACACCTTC.